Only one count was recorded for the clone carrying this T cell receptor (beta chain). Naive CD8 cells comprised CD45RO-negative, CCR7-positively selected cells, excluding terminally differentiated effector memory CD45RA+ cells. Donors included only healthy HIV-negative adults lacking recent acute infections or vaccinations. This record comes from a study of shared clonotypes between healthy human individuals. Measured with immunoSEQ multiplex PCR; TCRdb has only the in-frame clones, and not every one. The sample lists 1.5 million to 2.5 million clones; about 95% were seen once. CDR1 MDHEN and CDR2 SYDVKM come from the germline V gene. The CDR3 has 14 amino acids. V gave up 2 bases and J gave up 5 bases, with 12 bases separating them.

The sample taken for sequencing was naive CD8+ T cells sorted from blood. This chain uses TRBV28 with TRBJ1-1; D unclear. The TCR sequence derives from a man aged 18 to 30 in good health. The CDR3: CASSLGGVRTEAFF. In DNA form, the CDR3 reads TGTGCCAGCAGTTTAGGAGGAGTTAGAACTGAAGCTTTCTTT.